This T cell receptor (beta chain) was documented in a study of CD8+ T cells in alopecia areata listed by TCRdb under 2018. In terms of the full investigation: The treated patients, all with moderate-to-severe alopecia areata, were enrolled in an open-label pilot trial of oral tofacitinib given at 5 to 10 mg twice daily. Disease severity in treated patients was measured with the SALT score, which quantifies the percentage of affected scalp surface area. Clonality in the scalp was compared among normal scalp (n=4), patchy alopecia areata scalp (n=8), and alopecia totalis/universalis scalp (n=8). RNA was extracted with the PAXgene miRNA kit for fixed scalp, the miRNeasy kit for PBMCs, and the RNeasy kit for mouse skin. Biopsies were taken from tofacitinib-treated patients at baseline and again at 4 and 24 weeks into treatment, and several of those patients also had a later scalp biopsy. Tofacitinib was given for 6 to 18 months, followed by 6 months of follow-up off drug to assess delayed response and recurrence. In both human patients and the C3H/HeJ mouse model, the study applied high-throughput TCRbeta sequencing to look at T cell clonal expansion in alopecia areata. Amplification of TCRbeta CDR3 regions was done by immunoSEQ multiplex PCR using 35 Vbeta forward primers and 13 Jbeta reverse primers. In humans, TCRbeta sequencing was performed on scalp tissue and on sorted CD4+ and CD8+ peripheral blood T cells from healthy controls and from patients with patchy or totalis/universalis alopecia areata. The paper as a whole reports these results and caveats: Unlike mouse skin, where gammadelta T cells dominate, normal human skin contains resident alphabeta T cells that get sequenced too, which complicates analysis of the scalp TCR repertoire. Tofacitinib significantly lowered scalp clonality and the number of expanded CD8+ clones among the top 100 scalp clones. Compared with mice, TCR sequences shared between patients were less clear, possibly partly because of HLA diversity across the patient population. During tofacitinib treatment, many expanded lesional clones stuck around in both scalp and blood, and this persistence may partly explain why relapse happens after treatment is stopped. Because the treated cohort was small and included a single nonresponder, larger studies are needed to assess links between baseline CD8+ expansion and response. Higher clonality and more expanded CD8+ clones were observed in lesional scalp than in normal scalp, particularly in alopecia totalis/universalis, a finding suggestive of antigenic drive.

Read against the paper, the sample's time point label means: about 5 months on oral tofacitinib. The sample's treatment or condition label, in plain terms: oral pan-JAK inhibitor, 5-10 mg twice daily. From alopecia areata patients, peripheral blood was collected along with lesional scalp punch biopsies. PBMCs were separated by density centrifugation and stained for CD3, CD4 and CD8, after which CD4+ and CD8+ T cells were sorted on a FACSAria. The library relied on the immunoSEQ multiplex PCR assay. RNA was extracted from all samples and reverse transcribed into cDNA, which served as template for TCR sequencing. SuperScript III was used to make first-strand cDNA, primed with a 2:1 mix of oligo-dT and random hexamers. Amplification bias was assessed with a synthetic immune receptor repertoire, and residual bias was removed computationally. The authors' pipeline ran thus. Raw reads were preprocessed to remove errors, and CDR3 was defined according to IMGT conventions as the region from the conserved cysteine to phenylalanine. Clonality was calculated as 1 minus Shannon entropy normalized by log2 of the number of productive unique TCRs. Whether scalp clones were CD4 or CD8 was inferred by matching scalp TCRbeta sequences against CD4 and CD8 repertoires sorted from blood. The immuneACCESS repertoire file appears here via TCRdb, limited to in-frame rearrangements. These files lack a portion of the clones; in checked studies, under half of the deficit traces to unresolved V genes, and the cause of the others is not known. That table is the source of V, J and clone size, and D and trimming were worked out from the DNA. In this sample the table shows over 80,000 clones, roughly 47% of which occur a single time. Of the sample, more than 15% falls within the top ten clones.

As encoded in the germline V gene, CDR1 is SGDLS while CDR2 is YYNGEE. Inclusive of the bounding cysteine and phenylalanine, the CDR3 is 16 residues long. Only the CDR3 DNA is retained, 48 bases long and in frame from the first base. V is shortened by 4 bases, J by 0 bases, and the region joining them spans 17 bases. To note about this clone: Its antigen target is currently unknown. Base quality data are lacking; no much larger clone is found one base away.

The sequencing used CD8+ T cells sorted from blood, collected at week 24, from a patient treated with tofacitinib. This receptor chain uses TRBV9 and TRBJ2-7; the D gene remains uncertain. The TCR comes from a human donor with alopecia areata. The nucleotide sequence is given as TGTGCCAGCAGCCCCTCCCCCCGGAGAAGCTCCTACGAGCAGTACTTC. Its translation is CASSPSPRRSSYEQYF.